This T cell receptor (beta chain) was sequenced for a study of T-cell reconstitution after alpha-beta-depleted transplantation in children. This clonotype was seen only a few times. Its target is not known. Preparation of the TCRbeta library involved a method that used unique molecular identifiers. TCRdb passed the PCR reads through MiXCR, listing each CDR3 protein once. This sample has about 350,000 distinct CDR3 sequences, with roughly 16% found just once. Overall study findings and caveats: At day 60, the high TCRbeta diversity found in some patients originated from recipient T cells and thymic progenitors that had survived. Newly made T cells mostly supplied T-cell counts and diversity one year after transplant. Reportedly, roughly two months post-transplant, alpha-beta T cells arose from several hundred expanded graft clones.

The sequence derives from a male patient aged 2-9 years who had a stem cell transplant for acute lymphoblastic leukemia, so the T cells may come from the graft donor. Material: PBMCs, mostly from graft donor cells, obtained 360 days after TCRalphabeta/CD19-depleted stem cell transplant.

CDR3 protein: CASISAGTRYNEQFF. The CDR3 nucleotides are TGTGCCAGTATCTCGGCCGGGACTAGATACAATGAGCAGTTCTTC. The rearrangement joins TRBV7-2 to TRBJ2-1, with 8 positions matching TRBD2. This CDR3 is built from 15 residues. The V gene's germline CDR1 is SGHTA and CDR2 FQGNSA. V lost 9 bases and J lost 4; bases outside the gene matches: 11.